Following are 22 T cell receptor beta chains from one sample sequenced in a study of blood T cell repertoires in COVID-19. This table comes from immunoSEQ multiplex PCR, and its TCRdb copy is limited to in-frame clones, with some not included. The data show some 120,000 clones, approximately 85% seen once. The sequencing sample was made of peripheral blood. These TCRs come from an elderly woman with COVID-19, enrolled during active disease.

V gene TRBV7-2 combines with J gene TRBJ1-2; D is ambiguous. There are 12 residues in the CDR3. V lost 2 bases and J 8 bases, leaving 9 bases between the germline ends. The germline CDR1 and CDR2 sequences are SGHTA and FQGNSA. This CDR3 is CASSLFTGGYTF. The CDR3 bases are TGTGCCAGCAGCTTATTTACGGGAGGCTACACCTTC.

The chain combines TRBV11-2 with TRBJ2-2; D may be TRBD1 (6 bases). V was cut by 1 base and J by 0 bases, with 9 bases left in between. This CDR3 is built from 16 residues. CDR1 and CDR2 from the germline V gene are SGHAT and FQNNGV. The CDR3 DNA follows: TGTGCCAGCAGCTTAGGAGGGGGAGCGAACACCGGGGAGCTGTTTTTT. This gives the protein CASSLGGGANTGELFF.

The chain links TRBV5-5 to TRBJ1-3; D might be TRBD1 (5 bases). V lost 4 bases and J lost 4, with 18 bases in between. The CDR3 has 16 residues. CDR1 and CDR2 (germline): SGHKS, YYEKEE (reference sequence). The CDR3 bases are TGTGCCAGCAGCCGGGGGACGGAAGTTGTGGGAAACACCATATATTTT. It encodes CASSRGTEVVGNTIYF. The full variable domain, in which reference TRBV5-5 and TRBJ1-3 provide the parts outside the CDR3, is DAGVTQSPTHLIKTRGQQVTLRCSPISGHKSVSWYQQVLGQGPQFIFQYYEKEERGRGNFPDRFSARQFPNYSSELNVNALLLGDSALYLCASSRGTEVVGNTIYFGEGSWLTVV.

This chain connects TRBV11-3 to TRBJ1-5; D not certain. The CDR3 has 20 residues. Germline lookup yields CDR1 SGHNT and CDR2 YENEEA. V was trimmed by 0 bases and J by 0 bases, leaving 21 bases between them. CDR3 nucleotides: TGTGCCAGCAGCTTAGACACCGGGCCTCCGGGAGTTTATAGCAATCAGCCCCAGCATTTT. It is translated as CASSLDTGPPGVYSNQPQHF.

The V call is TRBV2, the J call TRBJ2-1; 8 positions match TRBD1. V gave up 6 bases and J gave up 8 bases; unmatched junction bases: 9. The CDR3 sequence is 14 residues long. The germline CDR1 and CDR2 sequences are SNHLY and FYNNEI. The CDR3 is CASREQGVSDEQFF. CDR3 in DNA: TGTGCCAGCAGGGAACAGGGGGTTTCGGATGAGCAGTTCTTC.

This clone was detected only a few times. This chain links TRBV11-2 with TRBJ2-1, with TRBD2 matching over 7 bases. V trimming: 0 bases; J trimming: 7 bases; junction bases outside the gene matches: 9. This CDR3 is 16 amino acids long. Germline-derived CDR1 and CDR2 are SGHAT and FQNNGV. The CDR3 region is CASSLDNSGRPNEQFF. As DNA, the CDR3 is TGTGCCAGCAGCTTAGATAATAGCGGGCGGCCAAATGAGCAGTTCTTC.

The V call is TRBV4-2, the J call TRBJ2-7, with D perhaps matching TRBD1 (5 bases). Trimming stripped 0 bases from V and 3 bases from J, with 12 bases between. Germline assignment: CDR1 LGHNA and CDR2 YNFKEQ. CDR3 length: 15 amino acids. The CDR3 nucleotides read TGTGCCAGCAGCCAAGAGAAGGGGTACGGCTACGAGCAGTACTTC. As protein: CASSQEKGYGYEQYF.

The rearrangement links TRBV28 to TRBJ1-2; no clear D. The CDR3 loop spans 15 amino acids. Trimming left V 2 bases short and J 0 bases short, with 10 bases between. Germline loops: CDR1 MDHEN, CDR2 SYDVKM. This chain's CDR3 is CASSLEAAANYGYTF. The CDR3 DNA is TGTGCCAGCAGTTTAGAGGCGGCTGCTAACTATGGCTACACCTTC.

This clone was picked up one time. DNA for the CDR3: TGTGCCAGCAGCTTTGGACAGGGGGGCCTGATGGTAGGCTACACCTTC. Encoded protein: CASSFGQGGLMVGYTF. The chain links TRBV7-9 to TRBJ1-2, with 10 bases lining up with TRBD1. The CDR3 covers 16 residues. The junction had 12 bases not matched to a gene; V was cut back by 3 bases and J by 8 bases. Germline CDR1 reads SEHNR; CDR2 reads FQNEAQ (reference sequence).

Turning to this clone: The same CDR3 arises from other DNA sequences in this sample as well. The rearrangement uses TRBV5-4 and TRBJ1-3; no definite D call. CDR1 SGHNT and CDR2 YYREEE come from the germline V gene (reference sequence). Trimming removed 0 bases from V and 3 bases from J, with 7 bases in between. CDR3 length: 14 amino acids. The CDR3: CASSLAGGGNTIYF. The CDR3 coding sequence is TGTGCCAGCAGCTTGGCCGGTGGTGGAAACACCATATATTTT.

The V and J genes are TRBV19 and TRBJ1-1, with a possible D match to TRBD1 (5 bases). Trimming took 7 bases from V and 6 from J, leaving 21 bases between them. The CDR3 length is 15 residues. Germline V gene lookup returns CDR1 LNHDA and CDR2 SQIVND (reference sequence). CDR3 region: CASTRRGGAIAEAFF. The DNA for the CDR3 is TGTGCCAGTACTCGGAGGGGTGGGGCGATCGCTGAAGCTTTCTTT.

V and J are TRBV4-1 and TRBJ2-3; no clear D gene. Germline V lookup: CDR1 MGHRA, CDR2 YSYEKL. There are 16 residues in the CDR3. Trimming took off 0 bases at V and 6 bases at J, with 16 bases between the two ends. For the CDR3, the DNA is TGCGCCAGCAGCCAAGATTTGTCCAGGAACTTCGATACGCAGTATTTT. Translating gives CASSQDLSRNFDTQYF.

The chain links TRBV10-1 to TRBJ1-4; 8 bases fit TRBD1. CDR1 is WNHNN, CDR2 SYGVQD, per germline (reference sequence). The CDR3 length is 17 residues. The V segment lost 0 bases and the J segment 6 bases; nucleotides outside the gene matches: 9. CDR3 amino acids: CASSESTLGRGHEKLFF. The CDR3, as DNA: TGCGCCAGCAGTGAGTCGACTCTGGGCAGGGGGCATGAAAAACTGTTTTTT.

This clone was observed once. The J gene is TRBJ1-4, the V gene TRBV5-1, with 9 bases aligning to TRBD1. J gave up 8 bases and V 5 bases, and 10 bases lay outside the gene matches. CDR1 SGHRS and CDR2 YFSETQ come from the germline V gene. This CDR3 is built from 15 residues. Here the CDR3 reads CASRLLGQGREKLFF. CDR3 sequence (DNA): TGCGCCAGCAGGCTACTGGGACAGGGAAGGGAAAAACTGTTTTTT.

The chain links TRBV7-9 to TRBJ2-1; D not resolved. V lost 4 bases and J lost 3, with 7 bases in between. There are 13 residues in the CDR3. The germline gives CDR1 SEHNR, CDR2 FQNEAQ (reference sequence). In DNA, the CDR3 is TGTGCCAGCAGCTCTGCTATCTACAATGAGCAGTTCTTC. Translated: CASSSAIYNEQFF. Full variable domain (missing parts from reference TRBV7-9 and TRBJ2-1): DTGVSQNPRHKITKRGQNVTFRCDPISEHNRLYWYRQTLGQGPEFLTYFQNEAQLEKSRLLSDRFSAERPKGSFSTLEIQRTEQGDSAMYLCASSSAIYNEQFFGPGTRLTVL.

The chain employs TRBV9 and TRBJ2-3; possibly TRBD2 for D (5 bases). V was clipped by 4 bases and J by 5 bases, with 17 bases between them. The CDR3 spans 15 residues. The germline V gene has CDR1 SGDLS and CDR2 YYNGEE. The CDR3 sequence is CASSTRGDRGDTQYF. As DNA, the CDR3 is TGTGCCAGCAGCACCCGGGGAGATAGAGGAGATACGCAGTATTTT.

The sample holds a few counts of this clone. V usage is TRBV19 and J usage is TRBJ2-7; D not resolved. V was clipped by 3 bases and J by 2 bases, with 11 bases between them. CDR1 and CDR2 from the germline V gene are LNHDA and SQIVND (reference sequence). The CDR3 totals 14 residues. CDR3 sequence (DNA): TGTGCCAGTAGTATGGGCCAGACCACCTACGAGCAGTACTTC. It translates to CASSMGQTTYEQYF.

This chain's CDR3 is CASSLVVLGNNEQFF. Here the CDR3 DNA reads TGCGCCAGCAGCTTGGTGGTCCTAGGAAACAATGAGCAGTTCTTC. The chain has TRBV5-1 and TRBJ2-1; D remains ambiguous. CDR1 and CDR2 (germline): SGHRS, YFSETQ. The ends were cut back, 0 bases at V and 5 bases at J, with 12 bases in the middle. This CDR3 region has 15 residues.

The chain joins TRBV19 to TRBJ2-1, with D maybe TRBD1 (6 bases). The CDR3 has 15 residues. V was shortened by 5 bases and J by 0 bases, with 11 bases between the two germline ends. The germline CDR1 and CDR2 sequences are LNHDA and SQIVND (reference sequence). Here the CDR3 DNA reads TGTGCCAGTAGTGTTGACAGGAGCTCCTACAATGAGCAGTTCTTC. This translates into CASSVDRSSYNEQFF.

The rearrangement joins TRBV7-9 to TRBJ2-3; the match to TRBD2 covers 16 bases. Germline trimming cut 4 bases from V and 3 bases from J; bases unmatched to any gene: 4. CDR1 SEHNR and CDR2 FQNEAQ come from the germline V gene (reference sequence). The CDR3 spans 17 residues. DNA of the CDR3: TGTGCCAGCAGCTCGGGACTAGCGGGAGGGTTGACAGATACGCAGTATTTT. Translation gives CASSSGLAGGLTDTQYF. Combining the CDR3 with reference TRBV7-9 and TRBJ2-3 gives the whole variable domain DTGVSQNPRHKITKRGQNVTFRCDPISEHNRLYWYRQTLGQGPEFLTYFQNEAQLEKSRLLSDRFSAERPKGSFSTLEIQRTEQGDSAMYLCASSSGLAGGLTDTQYFGPGTRLTVL.

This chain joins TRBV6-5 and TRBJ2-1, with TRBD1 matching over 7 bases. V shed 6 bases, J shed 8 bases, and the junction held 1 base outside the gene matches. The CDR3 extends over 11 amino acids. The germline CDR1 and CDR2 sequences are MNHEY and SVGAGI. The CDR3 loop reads CASRTGHEQFF. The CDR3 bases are TGTGCCAGCAGGACAGGGCATGAGCAGTTCTTC.

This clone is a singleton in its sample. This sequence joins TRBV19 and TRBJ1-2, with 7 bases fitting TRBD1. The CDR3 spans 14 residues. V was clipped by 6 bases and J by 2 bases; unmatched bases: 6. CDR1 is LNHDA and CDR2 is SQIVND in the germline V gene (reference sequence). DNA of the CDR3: TGTGCCAGTAGACCCGACAGGGAGAACTATGGCTACACCTTC. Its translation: CASRPDRENYGYTF.